These 25 T cell receptor beta chains came from one sample sequenced in a study of beta chain features in type 1 diabetes. Overall study results and limits: Patients with Type 1 diabetes showed moderately but significantly shorter TCRB CDR3s in all four CD4+ subsets.

Sequenced material consisted of expressed TCRB transcripts (all of the isolated RNA was reverse transcribed). Libraries were prepared by immunoSEQ multiplex PCR; TCRdb keeps only in-frame clonotypes and omits some of them. The data show about 160,000 clones, 9% to 10% seen once. Antigens of these TCRs are unknown. What was sequenced was central memory CD4+ T cells from blood. The receptors shown here come from a woman in her 30s with type 1 diabetes.

J is TRBJ2-1 and V is TRBV5-1, with D perhaps matching TRBD2 (5 bases). Germline V CDR1 and CDR2: SGHRS, YFSETQ. CDR3 length: 12 residues. Trimming cost V 7 bases and J 9 bases, with 14 bases left between them. The CDR3 nucleotides read TGCGCCAGCTCCCGCGAGGGAATTGAGCAGTTCTTC. It codes for CASSREGIEQFF.

The chain combines TRBV29-1 with TRBJ2-3, with D perhaps TRBD2 (5 bases). V shed 1 base and J shed 2 bases, with 10 bases lying between them. Germline CDR1 SQVTM, CDR2 ANQGSEA. The CDR3 has 14 amino acids. CDR3 sequence reads: CSVEGGGHTDTQYF. DNA for the CDR3: TGCAGCGTTGAAGGAGGAGGTCACACAGATACGCAGTATTTT.

This clone was seen a handful of times. This chain links TRBV7-3 with TRBJ1-2; D ambiguous. Germline values: CDR1 SGHTA, CDR2 FQGTGA. The V end was cut by 5 bases, the J end by 2 bases, with 12 bases between. The CDR3 sequence is 14 residues long. CDR3: CASSPQSSNYGYTF. CDR3 nucleotides: TGTGCCAGCAGCCCCCAATCTAGCAACTATGGCTACACCTTC.

This clone has only a few counts. The chain joins TRBV5-1 to TRBJ2-7, with TRBD1 matching 7 bases. With V trimmed by 3 bases and J by 3 bases, 6 bases remained unmatched. The length of the CDR3 is 14 residues. Per germline, CDR1 SGHRS and CDR2 YFSETQ. In nucleotides, the CDR3 is TGCGCCAGCAGCTCCCAGACAGGGAACTACGAGCAGTACTTC. This gives the protein CASSSQTGNYEQYF. The full variable domain, with the rest looked up from reference TRBV5-1 and TRBJ2-7, is KAGVTQTPRYLIKTRGQQVTLSCSPISGHRSVSWYQQTPGQGLQFLFEYFSETQRNKGNFPGRFSGRQFSNSRSEMNVSTLELGDSALYLCASSSQTGNYEQYFGPGTRLTVT.

This CDR3 is CASSREYEGNTEAFF. The DNA of the CDR3 is TGCGCCAGCAGCCGAGAGTACGAGGGGAACACTGAAGCTTTCTTT. The chain joins TRBV5-1 to TRBJ1-1, with unresolved D. The V gene's germline CDR1 is SGHRS and CDR2 YFSETQ. CDR3 length equals 15 residues. The V and J ends lost 4 bases and 1 base respectively, with 14 bases between them.

The chain has TRBV25-1 and TRBJ1-2, with TRBD1 matching over 7 bases. Unmatched junction bases numbered 7, after V lost 2 bases and J lost 4 bases. The CDR3 loop spans 15 amino acids. Germline V CDR1 and CDR2: MGHDK, SYGVNS. The CDR3 here is CASSELRTGFYGYTF. In DNA form, the CDR3 reads TGTGCCAGCAGTGAACTCCGGACAGGCTTCTATGGCTACACCTTC.

This clone was detected only a few times. The CDR3 coding sequence is TGTGCCAGCAGCCTACTAGCGGAGGGCTACGAGCAGTACTTC. Translated, it gives CASSLLAEGYEQYF. The chain links TRBV6-6 to TRBJ2-7; 8 nucleotides agree with TRBD2. CDR3 length: 14 residues. Trimming cost V 6 bases and J 3 bases; bases outside gene matches: 7. Germline CDR1 reads MNHNY; CDR2 reads SVGAGI (reference sequence).

The chain couples TRBV5-1 to TRBJ1-1, with D possibly matching TRBD1 (5 bases). CDR1 is SGHRS, CDR2 YFSETQ, per germline. The germline V and J ends were trimmed by 1 base and 6 bases, with 13 bases remaining between them. There are 14 residues in the CDR3. For the CDR3, the DNA is TGCGCCAGCAGCTTGAGGGGCCAGCCAGCTGAAGCTTTCTTT. Protein sequence: CASSLRGQPAEAFF.

The chain is built from TRBV19 and TRBJ2-4; 8 bases map to TRBD1. This CDR3 region has 13 residues. Trimming at V came to 3 bases and at J to 5 bases, leaving 0 bases not matched to a gene. The germline gives CDR1 LNHDA, CDR2 SQIVND (reference sequence). CDR3 amino acids: CASSMDRENIQYF. In nucleotides, the CDR3 is TGTGCCAGTAGTATGGACAGGGAAAACATTCAGTACTTC.

This chain connects TRBV5-1 to TRBJ1-3; D is ambiguous. From germline, CDR1 is SGHRS and CDR2 YFSETQ. The germline V and J ends were trimmed by 0 bases and 0 bases, with 13 bases remaining between them. The length of the CDR3 is 17 residues. CDR3 sequence: CASSLESATSSGNTIYF. Here the CDR3 DNA reads TGCGCCAGCAGCTTGGAATCTGCCACGAGCTCTGGAAACACCATATATTTT.

This clone was detected only a few times. The chain links TRBV7-9 to TRBJ1-4; TRBD1 might be the D (6 bases). V shed 5 bases and J shed 6 bases, with 16 bases lying between them. The CDR3 runs to 15 residues. The germline V gene encodes CDR1 SEHNR and CDR2 FQNEAQ (reference sequence). The CDR3 region is CASSPYGQLDEKLFF. CDR3 bases: TGTGCCAGCAGCCCCTACGGACAGTTGGATGAAAAACTGTTTTTT.

The J gene is TRBJ1-2, the V gene TRBV28; D is ambiguous. Trimming pared 6 bases from V and 4 bases from J, leaving 21 bases between. Germline CDR1 is MDHEN and CDR2 is SYDVKM. CDR3 length: 16 residues. CDR3 nucleotides: TGTGCCAGCAGCCCCAATCTGGGCCCCTTTTCCTATGGCTACACCTTC. It yields the protein CASSPNLGPFSYGYTF.

This clone was picked up many times. The chain uses TRBV2 and TRBJ2-3, with D hard to call. V lost 2 bases to trimming and J lost 0 bases, with 12 bases between them. From germline, CDR1 is SNHLY and CDR2 FYNNEI. CDR3 length equals 16 residues. The DNA for the CDR3 is TGTGCCAGCAGTGAACAGTGGAGACCTAGCACAGATACGCAGTATTTT. Protein product: CASSEQWRPSTDTQYF. Full variable domain (remainder filled in from reference TRBV2 and TRBJ2-3): EPEVTQTPSHQVTQMGQEVILRCVPISNHLYFYWYRQILGQKVEFLVSFYNNEISEKSEIFDDQFSVERPDGSNFTLKIRSTKLEDSAMYFCASSEQWRPSTDTQYFGPGTRLTVL.

This clone was observed a few times. The chain recombines TRBV12-5 with TRBJ2-1, with D perhaps TRBD2 (6 bases). Germline V gives CDR1 LGHNT, CDR2 FRNRAP. V lost 5 bases, J lost 7 bases, and 15 bases lay in between. CDR3 length: 14 amino acids. The CDR3 coding sequence is TGTGCTAGTGGTCGGGACGGGGGATATAATGAGCAGTTCTTC. Its translation is CASGRDGGYNEQFF. Full variable domain (missing parts from reference TRBV12-5 and TRBJ2-1): DARVTQTPRHKVTEMGQEVTMRCQPILGHNTVFWYRQTMMQGLELLAYFRNRAPLDDSGMPKDRFSAEMPDATLATLKIQPSEPRDSAVYFCASGRDGGYNEQFFGPGTRLTVL.

The CDR3 bases are TGTGCCAGCAGCGGGACTAGCGGGGGTCACGAGCAGTACTTC. As protein: CASSGTSGGHEQYF. This chain links TRBV6-6 with TRBJ2-7, with 14 bases matching TRBD2. CDR1 and CDR2 from the germline V gene are MNHNY and SVGAGI (reference sequence). The CDR3 has 14 residues. The V and J ends lost 6 bases and 5 bases, in that order; junction bases with no gene match: 3.

This chain uses TRBV6-6 with TRBJ2-1, with D uncertain. Trimming took 7 bases from V and 0 from J, leaving 13 bases between them. The CDR3 contains 15 residues. Per germline, CDR1 MNHNY and CDR2 SVGAGI (reference sequence). The CDR3 sequence: CASIQRRSSYNEQFF. DNA of the CDR3: TGTGCCAGCATCCAACGTAGGAGCTCCTACAATGAGCAGTTCTTC.

This clone has just a few counts. The CDR3 loop is CASSLEGTGGGQPQHF. The DNA for the CDR3 is TGTGCCAGCAGCTTGGAGGGGACAGGGGGAGGTCAGCCCCAGCATTTT. This chain links TRBV5-5 with TRBJ1-5; 11 positions agree with TRBD1. The V gene's germline CDR1 is SGHKS and CDR2 YYEKEE (reference sequence). V trimming: 0 bases; J trimming: 6 bases; junction bases outside the gene matches: 5. The CDR3 runs to 16 residues. Full variable domain (outside the CDR3, taken from reference TRBV5-5 and TRBJ1-5): DAGVTQSPTHLIKTRGQQVTLRCSPISGHKSVSWYQQVLGQGPQFIFQYYEKEERGRGNFPDRFSARQFPNYSSELNVNALLLGDSALYLCASSLEGTGGGQPQHFGDGTRLSIL.

The sample holds many counts of this clone. This chain joins TRBV19 and TRBJ1-1; tentatively, D is TRBD1 (6 bases). Per the germline V gene, CDR1 is LNHDA and CDR2 is SQIVND (reference sequence). This CDR3 comprises 12 residues. Trimming cost V 4 bases and J 7 bases, with 10 bases left between them. CDR3 nucleotides: TGTGCCAGTAGTACAGGGGTCGGTGAAGCTTTCTTT. Translation gives CASSTGVGEAFF.

This clone was found a few times. This chain connects TRBV5-1 to TRBJ1-1; D might be TRBD1 (6 bases). Per the germline V gene, CDR1 is SGHRS and CDR2 is YFSETQ. CDR3 length equals 14 residues. V shed 0 bases and J shed 1 base, with 7 bases lying between them. The CDR3 sequence is CASSLETGNTEAFF. The CDR3 DNA is TGCGCCAGCAGCTTGGAGACAGGGAACACTGAAGCTTTCTTT.

The CDR3 spells CASRVLNGALNEKLFF. The CDR3 DNA follows: TGTGCCAGCAGGGTGTTGAACGGAGCCCTGAATGAAAAACTGTTTTTT. V is TRBV28 and J is TRBJ1-4; no reliable D call. Germline CDR1 reads MDHEN; CDR2 reads SYDVKM. Trimming pared 6 bases from V and 5 bases from J, leaving 19 bases between. This CDR3 region has 16 residues.

This clone has just a few counts. The genes are TRBV4-1 and TRBJ2-5, with D possibly being TRBD1 (5 bases). Germline V lookup: CDR1 MGHRA, CDR2 YSYEKL. The V and J ends lost 3 bases and 1 base respectively, with 12 bases between them. There are 15 residues in the CDR3. This chain's CDR3 is CASSHQEGAQETQYF. CDR3 nucleotide sequence: TGCGCCAGCAGCCATCAAGAAGGGGCCCAAGAGACCCAGTACTTC.

The CDR3 region has the DNA TGTGCCAGCTCACCACCGTCCAAACAAGAGACCCAGTACTTC. It encodes CASSPPSKQETQYF. The chain uses TRBV18 and TRBJ2-5; D not resolved. The V end lost 0 bases, the J end lost 2 bases, and 7 bases lay between the germline ends. Germline V gene data show CDR1 as KGHSH and CDR2 as LQKENI. The CDR3 runs to 14 residues.

This clone was seen a handful of times. This rearrangement joins TRBV5-1 to TRBJ2-5; maybe TRBD1 (5 bases). Germline values: CDR1 SGHRS, CDR2 YFSETQ. The CDR3 covers 14 residues. V shed 5 bases and J shed 5 bases, with 16 bases lying between them. The CDR3 is CASRPGQGEETQYF. CDR3 nucleotides: TGCGCCAGCAGGCCTGGGCAGGGCGAGGAGACCCAGTACTTC.

This chain joins TRBV13 and TRBJ2-5; 7 bases agree with TRBD1. Germline CDR1 reads PRHDT; CDR2 reads FYEKMQ (reference sequence). CDR3 size: 14 residues. After removal of 5 bases from V and 7 bases from J, the junction contained 10 bases not matched to a gene. As DNA, the CDR3 is TGTGCCAGCAGCACCTGGGACAGACGAGGGACCCAGTACTTC. It codes for CASSTWDRRGTQYF.

This clone has more than one count but fewer than ten. Other DNA sequences in the same sample also yield this CDR3. This sequence joins TRBV9 and TRBJ1-1; D unresolved. The V gene lost 1 base and the J gene lost 2 bases, with 6 bases spanning the gap. Germline CDR1 SGDLS, CDR2 YYNGEE. The CDR3 length is 13 residues. CDR3 residues: CASSVTPNTEAFF. In DNA form, the CDR3 reads TGTGCCAGCAGCGTAACACCTAACACTGAAGCTTTCTTT.